This TCR beta chain came from a study of cytotoxic CD8 clonotypes in ibrutinib-treated CLL. Comment on this clone: Its antigen is undetermined. Compared with germline, one end of the junction differs, possibly owing to a read error.

Study findings and constraints: Higher clonality was seen at ibrutinib response and a return toward baseline at progression. Clonality was higher at baseline than in age-matched healthy donors and tracked circulating CD8+ T-cell counts.

Depths of 1 in 200,000 to 1 in 1 million T cells were the sequencing target. Assay: immunoSEQ multiplex PCR; the TCRdb copy retains only in-frame clones and omits some. Among over 200,000 clones listed, nearly 80% were seen once. Germline V gene data show CDR1 as KGHSH and CDR2 as LQKENI. This CDR3 is built from 13 residues. Source: PBMCs, taken after 12 months of ibrutinib treatment. The clonotype was recovered from a human donor with chronic lymphocytic leukemia. The gene calls are TRBV18 and TRBJ2-5; 7 bases match TRBD1. CDR3 DNA sequence: TGTGCCAGCTCACCGACAGGGCCCGAGAGCCAGTACTTC. Its translation: CASSPTGPESQYF.